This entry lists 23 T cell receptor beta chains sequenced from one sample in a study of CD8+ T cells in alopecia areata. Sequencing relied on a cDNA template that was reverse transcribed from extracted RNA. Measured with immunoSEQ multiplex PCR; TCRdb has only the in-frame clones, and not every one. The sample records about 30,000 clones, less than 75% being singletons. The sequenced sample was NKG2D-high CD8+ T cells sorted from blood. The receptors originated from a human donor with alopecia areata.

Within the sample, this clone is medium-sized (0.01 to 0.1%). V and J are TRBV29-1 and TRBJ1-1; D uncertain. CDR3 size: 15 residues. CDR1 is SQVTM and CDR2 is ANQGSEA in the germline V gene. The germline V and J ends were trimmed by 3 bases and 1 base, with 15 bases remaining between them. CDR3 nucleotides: TGCAGCGTTGAGTTGAGATGGCACCCGAACACTGAAGCTTTCTTT. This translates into CSVELRWHPNTEAFF. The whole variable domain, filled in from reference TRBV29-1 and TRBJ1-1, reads SAVISQKPSRDICQRGTSLTIQCQVDSQVTMMFWYRQQPGQSLTLIATANQGSEATYESGFVIDKFPISRPNLTFSTLTVSNMSPEDSSIYLCSVELRWHPNTEAFFGQGTRLTVV.

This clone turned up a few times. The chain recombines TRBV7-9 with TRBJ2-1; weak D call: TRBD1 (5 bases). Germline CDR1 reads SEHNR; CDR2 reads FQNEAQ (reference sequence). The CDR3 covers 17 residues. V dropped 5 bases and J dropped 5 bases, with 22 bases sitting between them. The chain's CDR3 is CASSPPPVGQSNNEQFF. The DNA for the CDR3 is TGTGCCAGCAGCCCCCCACCCGTAGGACAATCCAACAATGAGCAGTTCTTC.

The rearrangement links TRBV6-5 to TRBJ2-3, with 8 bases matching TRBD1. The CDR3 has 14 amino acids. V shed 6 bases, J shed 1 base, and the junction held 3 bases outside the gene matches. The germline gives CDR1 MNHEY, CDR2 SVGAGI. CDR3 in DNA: TGTGCCAGCAGCCTGGACAGGGGCACAGATACGCAGTATTTT. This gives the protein CASSLDRGTDTQYF.

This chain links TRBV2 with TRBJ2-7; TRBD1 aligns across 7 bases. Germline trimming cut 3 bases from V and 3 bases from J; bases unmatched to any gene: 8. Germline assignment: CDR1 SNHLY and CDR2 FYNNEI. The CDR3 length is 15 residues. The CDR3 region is CASSEGQPTYYEQYF. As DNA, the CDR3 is TGTGCCAGCAGTGAGGGACAGCCGACGTACTACGAGCAGTACTTC.

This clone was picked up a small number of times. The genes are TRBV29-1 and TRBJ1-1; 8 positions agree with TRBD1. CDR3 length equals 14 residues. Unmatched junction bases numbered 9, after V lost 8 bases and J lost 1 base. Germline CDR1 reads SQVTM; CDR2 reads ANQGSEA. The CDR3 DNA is TGCAGCTTTGCAGGGGGCGCGACGAACACTGAAGCTTTCTTT. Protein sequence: CSFAGGATNTEAFF. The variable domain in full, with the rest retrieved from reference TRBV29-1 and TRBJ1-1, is SAVISQKPSRDICQRGTSLTIQCQVDSQVTMMFWYRQQPGQSLTLIATANQGSEATYESGFVIDKFPISRPNLTFSTLTVSNMSPEDSSIYLCSFAGGATNTEAFFGQGTRLTVV.

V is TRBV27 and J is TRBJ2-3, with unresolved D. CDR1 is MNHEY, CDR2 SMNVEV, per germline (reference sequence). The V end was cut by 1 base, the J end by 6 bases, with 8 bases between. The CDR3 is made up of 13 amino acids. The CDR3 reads CASSLFVSDTQYF. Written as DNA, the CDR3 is TGTGCCAGCAGTTTATTTGTGTCTGATACGCAGTATTTT.

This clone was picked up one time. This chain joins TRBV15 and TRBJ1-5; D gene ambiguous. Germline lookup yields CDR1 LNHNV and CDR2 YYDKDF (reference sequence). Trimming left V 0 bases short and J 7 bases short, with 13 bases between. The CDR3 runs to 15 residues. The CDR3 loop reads CATSRDKGSAQPQHF. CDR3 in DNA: TGTGCCACCAGCAGAGATAAGGGCTCAGCACAGCCCCAGCATTTT.

The CDR3 bases are TGTGCCAGCAGTTTAGGGTCCAAAAACATTCAGTACTTC. Its protein is CASSLGSKNIQYF. This rearrangement joins TRBV28 to TRBJ2-4; the D is unclear. The CDR3 loop spans 13 amino acids. Germline V CDR1 and CDR2: MDHEN, SYDVKM. Trimming cost V 2 bases and J 2 bases, with 4 bases left between them.

CDR3: CASSKNRGEANEKLFF. The CDR3 DNA is TGCGCCAGCAGCAAAAATCGGGGGGAAGCTAATGAAAAACTGTTTTTT. The V gene is TRBV5-1, the J gene TRBJ1-4, with TRBD1 as a possible D gene (5 bases). This CDR3 comprises 16 residues. The V gene's germline CDR1 is SGHRS and CDR2 YFSETQ. The V and J ends lost 4 bases and 3 bases respectively, with 16 bases between them.

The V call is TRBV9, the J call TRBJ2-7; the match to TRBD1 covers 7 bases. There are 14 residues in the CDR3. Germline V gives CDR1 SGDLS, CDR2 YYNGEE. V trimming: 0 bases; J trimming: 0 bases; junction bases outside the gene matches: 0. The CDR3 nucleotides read TGTGCCAGCAGCGTAGGGGACAGCTCCTACGAGCAGTACTTC. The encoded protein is CASSVGDSSYEQYF. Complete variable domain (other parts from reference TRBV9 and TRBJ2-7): DSGVTQTPKHLITATGQRVTLRCSPRSGDLSVYWYQQSLDQGLQFLIQYYNGEERAKGNILERFSAQQFPDLHSELNLSSLELGDSALYFCASSVGDSSYEQYFGPGTRLTVT.

The CDR3 sequence is CASSVNRDSNSPLHF. The CDR3 coding sequence is TGTGCCAGCAGTGTTAACCGGGACAGTAATTCACCCCTCCACTTT. V is TRBV7-6 and J is TRBJ1-6; 7 bases map to TRBD1. V gave up 6 bases and J gave up 6 bases; unmatched junction bases: 8. This CDR3 region has 15 residues. CDR1 and CDR2 from the germline V gene are SGHVS and FNYEAQ.

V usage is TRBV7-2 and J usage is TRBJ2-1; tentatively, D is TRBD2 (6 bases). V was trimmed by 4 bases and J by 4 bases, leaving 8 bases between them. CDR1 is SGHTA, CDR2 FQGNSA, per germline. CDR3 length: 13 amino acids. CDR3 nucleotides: TGTGCCAGCAGCTACGGGGGTTACAATGAGCAGTTCTTC. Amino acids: CASSYGGYNEQFF.

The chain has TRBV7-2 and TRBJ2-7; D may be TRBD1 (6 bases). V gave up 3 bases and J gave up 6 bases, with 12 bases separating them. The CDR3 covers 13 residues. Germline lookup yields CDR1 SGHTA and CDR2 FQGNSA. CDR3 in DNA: TGTGCCAGCAGCTTGGTGGGGGCGTCCGAGCAGTACTTC. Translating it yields CASSLVGASEQYF.

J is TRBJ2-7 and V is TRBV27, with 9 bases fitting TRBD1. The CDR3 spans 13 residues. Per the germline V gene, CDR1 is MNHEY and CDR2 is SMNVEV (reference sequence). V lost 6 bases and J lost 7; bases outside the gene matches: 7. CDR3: CASRGTGTGEQYF. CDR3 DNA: TGTGCCAGCAGGGGGACAGGGACGGGGGAGCAGTACTTC.

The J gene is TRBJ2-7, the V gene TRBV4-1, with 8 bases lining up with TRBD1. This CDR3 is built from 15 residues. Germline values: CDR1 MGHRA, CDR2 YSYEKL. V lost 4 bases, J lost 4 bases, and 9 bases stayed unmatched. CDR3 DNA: TGCGCCAGCAGCCTTTTCACAGGGGACAGGTACGAGCAGTACTTC. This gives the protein CASSLFTGDRYEQYF.

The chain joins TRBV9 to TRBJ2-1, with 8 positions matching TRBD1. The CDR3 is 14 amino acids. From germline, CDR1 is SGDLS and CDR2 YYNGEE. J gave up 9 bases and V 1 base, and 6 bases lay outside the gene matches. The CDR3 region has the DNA TGTGCCAGCAGCGTAACAGGGGGAGGAGGTGAGCAGTTCTTC. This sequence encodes CASSVTGGGGEQFF.

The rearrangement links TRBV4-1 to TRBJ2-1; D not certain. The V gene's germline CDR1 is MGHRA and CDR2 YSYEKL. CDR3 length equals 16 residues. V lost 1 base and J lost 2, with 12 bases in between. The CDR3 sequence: CASSQGSRRPYNEQFF. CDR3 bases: TGCGCCAGCAGCCAAGGGTCGCGTCGGCCCTACAATGAGCAGTTCTTC.

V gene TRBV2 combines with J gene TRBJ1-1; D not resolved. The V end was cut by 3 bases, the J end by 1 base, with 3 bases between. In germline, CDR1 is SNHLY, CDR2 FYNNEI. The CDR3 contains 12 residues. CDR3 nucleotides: TGTGCCAGCAGTGAGGCGAACACTGAAGCTTTCTTT. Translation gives CASSEANTEAFF.

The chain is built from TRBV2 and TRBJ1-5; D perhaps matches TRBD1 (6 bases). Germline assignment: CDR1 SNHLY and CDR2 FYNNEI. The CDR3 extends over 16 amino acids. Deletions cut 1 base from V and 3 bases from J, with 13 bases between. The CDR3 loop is CASSEDQGGVNQPQHF. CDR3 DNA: TGTGCCAGCAGTGAAGACCAAGGGGGTGTCAATCAGCCCCAGCATTTT.

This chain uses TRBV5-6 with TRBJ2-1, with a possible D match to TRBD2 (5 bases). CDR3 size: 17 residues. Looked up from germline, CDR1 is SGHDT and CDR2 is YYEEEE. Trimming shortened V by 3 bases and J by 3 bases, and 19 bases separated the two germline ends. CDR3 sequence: CASSSPHRDGFYNEQFF. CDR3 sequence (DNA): TGTGCCAGCAGCTCACCTCACCGGGATGGCTTCTACAATGAGCAGTTCTTC.

The CDR3 coding sequence is TGTGCCACCAGCACCGATCGGACAGGGGCGTTTGGGCCGACCAACTACAATGAGCAGTTCTTC. This codes for CATSTDRTGAFGPTNYNEQFF. The rearrangement uses TRBV15 and TRBJ2-1; 9 bases are shared with TRBD1. Germline CDR1 reads LNHNV; CDR2 reads YYDKDF (reference sequence). V shed 4 bases, J shed 3 bases, and the junction held 22 bases outside the gene matches. This CDR3 is built from 21 residues.

CDR3 loop: CASSQSNYGLAGIGAKNIQYF. CDR3 nucleotide sequence: TGCGCCAGCAGTCAATCGAACTATGGACTAGCGGGGATTGGCGCCAAAAACATTCAGTACTTC. The V gene is TRBV23-1, the J gene TRBJ2-4; TRBD2 matches at 12 bases. TRBV23-1 is identified as an open reading frame with a role that is uncertain. Trimming removed 0 bases from V and 1 base from J; junction bases left unmatched: 13. This CDR3 contains 21 residues.

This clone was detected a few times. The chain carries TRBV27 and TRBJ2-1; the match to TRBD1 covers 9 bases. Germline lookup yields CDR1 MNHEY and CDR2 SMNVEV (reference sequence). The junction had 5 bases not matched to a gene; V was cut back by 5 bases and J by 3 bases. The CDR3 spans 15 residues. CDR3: CASSASGQGYNEQFF. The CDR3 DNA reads TGTGCCAGCAGTGCGTCGGGACAGGGCTACAATGAGCAGTTCTTC.